This T cell receptor (beta chain) was profiled in a study of T-cell reconstitution after alpha-beta-depleted transplantation in children (dated by TCRdb to about 2016). As for the study more broadly: Using TCR repertoire profiling, the study followed T-cell immune reconstitution in a quantitative way in children after TCRalphabeta/CD19-depleted allogeneic hematopoietic cell transplantation.

A few counts support this clonotype. Its cognate antigen has yet to be identified. Per-base qualities were not stored, and no clone one base away is much larger. Preparation of the library involved PCR. The instrument given in TCRdb is Illumina HiSeq 2500. To normalize quantification of the TCRbeta repertoire, the TCR libraries were built with molecular barcoding that relied on unique molecular identifiers. TCRdb trimmed public reads at Q25 via fastp, called clones via MiXCR and kept in-frame beta chains. Rows with one shared CDR3 protein collapse into an entry with the most common genes and DNA. This sample is represented by 200,000 to 250,000 distinct CDR3 sequences; about a tenth of them were singletons. Approximately 6.2% of the sample belongs to the ten largest clones. Material: PBMCs from the stem cell graft donor, obtained from the stem cell graft. This TCR was sampled from a human donor who donated a stem cell graft to a child with acute lymphoblastic leukemia.

The DNA sequence reads TGTGCCAGCAGTGAATCAGGGGCCAACTATGGCTACACCTTC. This codes for CASSESGANYGYTF. The chain joins TRBV25-1 to TRBJ1-2; the D gene is perhaps TRBD1, from 6 matching bases. Looking up the germline V gene yields CDR1 MGHDK and CDR2 SYGVNS. The V and J ends are trimmed by 1 base and 2 bases, leaving 8 bases between them. CDR3 length: 14 amino acids, cysteine to phenylalanine. Left in the record is the CDR3 DNA by itself, 42 bases read in frame from the first base.